The sequence of this T cell receptor (beta chain) was determined in a study of blood T cell repertoires in COVID-19. Study as a whole: Samples came from the United States, Italy and Spain, spanning acute and convalescent COVID-19. T cells, B-cell-depleted T cells, or PBMCs provided the cDNA or gDNA that served as material.

To note about this clone: A read error may account for a junction end that differs from germline.

As handled by the study authors: Amplification of reference gene primers provided the estimated nucleated cell counts. Using immunoSEQ multiplex PCR, the repertoire was profiled, and TCRdb retains in-frame clones only, with some absent. The DNA was the basis for D and trimming; V, J and clone size are from that table. The table records roughly 130,000 clones, roughly 80% of them present only once. From germline, CDR1 is SSHAT and CDR2 FNYEAQ (reference sequence). This CDR3 region has 16 residues. This clonotype was obtained from a woman in her twenties or thirties who had recovered from COVID-19. This chain links TRBV7-7 with TRBJ2-1; 10 positions agree with TRBD1. The sequenced sample consisted of peripheral blood. In DNA form, the CDR3 reads TGTGCTAGCAGCTCTATAGAGGGACAGGGGCACAATGAGCAGTTCTTC. This gives the protein CASSSIEGQGHNEQFF.